This TCR beta chain appears in the sequencing data of a study of OX40 agonist ivuxolimab in advanced cancers. Study as a whole: Treatment of patients was with ivuxolimab, an agonistic anti-OX40 (CD134) antibody. Melanoma, hepatocellular carcinoma, head and neck or renal cell cancer occurred in dose-escalation patients. Prior anti-PD-1, anti-PD-L1 or anti-CTLA-4 therapy was allowed; 40% had some.

V was shortened by 4 bases and J by 0 bases, with 11 bases between the two germline ends. There are 16 residues in the CDR3. From germline, CDR1 is SGHRS and CDR2 YFSETQ. Blood was sampled at baseline, cycle 4 day 1, and cycle 7 day 1. TCRdb's copy holds only in-frame clones and misses some; the assay was immunoSEQ multiplex PCR. Of tens of thousands of clones in the sample, around nine tenths are singletons; the top ten hold around 1.6%. This rearrangement joins TRBV5-1 to TRBJ2-6, with D perhaps assigned TRBD1 or TRBD2 (5 bases each). The receptor's source is an adult with an advanced solid tumor such as melanoma, head and neck, liver or kidney cancer. The material sequenced was CD4+ or CD8+ T cells sorted from blood, taken in a trial of the OX40 agonist ivuxolimab. In DNA form, the CDR3 reads TGCGCCAGCAGCCCGGGGACCGTCTCTGGGGCCAACGTCCTGACTTTC. This gives the protein CASSPGTVSGANVLTF.